This T cell receptor beta chain originates from a study of T cell responses to AZD1222 COVID-19 vaccine. Germline V gene lookup returns CDR1 MNHEY and CDR2 SVGAGI. V lost 8 bases and J lost 2, with 10 bases in between. This CDR3 contains 13 residues. Worth noting for this clone: Its specificity is unknown.

Study conclusions and caveats: White British donors predominated, females outnumbered males, and clonal diversity was possibly underestimated. Baseline seropositivity occurred in only a handful of AZD1222 recipients.

Produced via immunoSEQ multiplex PCR; TCRdb's table is partial and in-frame only. Of 110,000 or so clones listed, 88% are singletons. The material sequenced was peripheral blood, taken 28 days after the second AZD1222 dose. The source of this sequence is an adult who received the AZD1222 COVID-19 vaccine. The rearrangement joins TRBV6-5 to TRBJ2-1, with D perhaps matching TRBD1 (5 bases). The chain's CDR3 is CASGASPYNEQFF. CDR3 nucleotides: TGTGCCAGCGGGGCCTCCCCCTACAATGAGCAGTTCTTC.